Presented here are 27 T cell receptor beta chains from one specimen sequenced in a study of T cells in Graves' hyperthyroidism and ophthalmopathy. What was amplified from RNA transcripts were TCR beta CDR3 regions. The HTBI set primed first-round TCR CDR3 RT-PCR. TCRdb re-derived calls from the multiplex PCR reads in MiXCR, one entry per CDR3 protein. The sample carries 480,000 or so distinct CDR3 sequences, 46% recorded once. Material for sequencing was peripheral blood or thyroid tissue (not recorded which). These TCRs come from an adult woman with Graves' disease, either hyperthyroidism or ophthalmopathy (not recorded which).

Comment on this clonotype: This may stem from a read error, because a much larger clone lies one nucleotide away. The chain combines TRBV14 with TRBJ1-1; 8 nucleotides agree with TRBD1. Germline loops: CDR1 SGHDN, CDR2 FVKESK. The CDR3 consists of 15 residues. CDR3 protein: CAGSQDHRGWSEAFF. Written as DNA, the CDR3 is TGTGCCGGCAGCCAAGATCACAGGGGGTGGTCTGAAGCTTTCTTT.

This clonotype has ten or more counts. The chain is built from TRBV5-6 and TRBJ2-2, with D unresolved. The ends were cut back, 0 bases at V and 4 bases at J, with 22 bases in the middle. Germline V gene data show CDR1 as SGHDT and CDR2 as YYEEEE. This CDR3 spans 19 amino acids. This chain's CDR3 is CASSLGGANPVIGTGELFF. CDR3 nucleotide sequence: TGTGCCAGCAGCTTGGGGGGTGCGAACCCAGTAATTGGCACCGGGGAGCTGTTTTTT.

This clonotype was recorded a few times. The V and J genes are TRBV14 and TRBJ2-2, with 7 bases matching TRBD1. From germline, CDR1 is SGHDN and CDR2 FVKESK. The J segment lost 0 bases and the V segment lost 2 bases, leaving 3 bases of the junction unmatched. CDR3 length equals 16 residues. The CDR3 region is CASSQTGTANTGELFF. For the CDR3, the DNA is TGTGCCAGCAGCCAAACCGGGACAGCGAACACCGGGGAGCTGTTTTTT. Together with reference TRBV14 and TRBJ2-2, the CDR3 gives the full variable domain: EAGVTQFPSHSVIEKGQTVTLRCDPISGHDNLYWYRRVMGKEIKFLLHFVKESKQDESGMPNNRFLAERTGGTYSTLKVQPAELEDSGVYFCASSQTGTANTGELFFGEGSRLTVL.

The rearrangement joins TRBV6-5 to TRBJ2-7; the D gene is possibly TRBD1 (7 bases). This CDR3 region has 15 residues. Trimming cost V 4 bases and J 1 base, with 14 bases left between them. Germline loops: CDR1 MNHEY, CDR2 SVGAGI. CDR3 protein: CASSSQGGLSYEQYF. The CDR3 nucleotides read TGTGCCAGCAGTTCCCAGGGGGGCTTGTCCTACGAGCAGTACTTC.

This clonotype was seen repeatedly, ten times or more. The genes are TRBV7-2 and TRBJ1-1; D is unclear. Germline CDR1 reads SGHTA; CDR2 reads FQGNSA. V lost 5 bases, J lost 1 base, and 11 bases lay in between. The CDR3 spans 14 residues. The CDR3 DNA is TGTGCCAGCAGCCCTCAATCAGCGAACACTGAAGCTTTCTTT. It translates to CASSPQSANTEAFF.

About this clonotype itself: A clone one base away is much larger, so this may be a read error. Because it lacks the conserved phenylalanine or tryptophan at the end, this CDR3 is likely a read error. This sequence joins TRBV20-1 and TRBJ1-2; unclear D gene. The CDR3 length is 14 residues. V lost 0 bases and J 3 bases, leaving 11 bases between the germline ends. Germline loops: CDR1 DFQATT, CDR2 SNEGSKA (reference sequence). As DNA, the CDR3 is TGCAGTGCTAGAGATCGTAGAAGCGACTATGGCTACACCTAC. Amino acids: CSARDRRSDYGYTY.

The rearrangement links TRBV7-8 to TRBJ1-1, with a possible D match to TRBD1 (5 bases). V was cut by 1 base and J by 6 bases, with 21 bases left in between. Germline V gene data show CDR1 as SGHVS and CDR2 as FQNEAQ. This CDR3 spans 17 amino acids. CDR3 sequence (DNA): TGTGCCAGCAGCTTAGTCCCGGGGGTGCAGTTCGGATCTGAAGCTTTCTTT. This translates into CASSLVPGVQFGSEAFF.

CDR3 sequence reads: CASSVSSGNTIYF. CDR3 coding DNA: TGTGCCAGCAGCGTGTCCTCTGGAAACACCATATATTTT. The rearrangement links TRBV9 to TRBJ1-3; D unclear. There are 13 residues in the CDR3. V lost 2 bases, J lost 0 bases, and 3 bases lay in between. Looked up from germline, CDR1 is SGDLS and CDR2 is YYNGEE.

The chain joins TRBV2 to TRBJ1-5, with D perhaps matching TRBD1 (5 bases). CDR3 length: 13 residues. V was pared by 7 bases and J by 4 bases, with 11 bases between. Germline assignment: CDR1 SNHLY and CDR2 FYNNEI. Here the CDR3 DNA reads TGTGCCAGCATGACAGACACTAATCAGCCCCAGCATTTT. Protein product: CASMTDTNQPQHF. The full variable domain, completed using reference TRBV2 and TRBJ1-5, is EPEVTQTPSHQVTQMGQEVILRCVPISNHLYFYWYRQILGQKVEFLVSFYNNEISEKSEIFDDQFSVERPDGSNFTLKIRSTKLEDSAMYFCASMTDTNQPQHFGDGTRLSIL.

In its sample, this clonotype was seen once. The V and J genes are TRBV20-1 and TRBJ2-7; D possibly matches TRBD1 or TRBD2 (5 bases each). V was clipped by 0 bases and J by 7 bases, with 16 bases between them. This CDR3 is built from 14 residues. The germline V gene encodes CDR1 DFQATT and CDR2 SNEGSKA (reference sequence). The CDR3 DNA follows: TGCAGTGCTAGAGAGCCCGTGGGGGTCTGGGAGCAGTACTTC. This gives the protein CSAREPVGVWEQYF.

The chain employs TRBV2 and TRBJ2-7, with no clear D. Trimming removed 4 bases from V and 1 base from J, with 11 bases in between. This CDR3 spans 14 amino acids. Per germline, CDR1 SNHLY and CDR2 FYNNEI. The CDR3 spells CASSAERSSYEQYF. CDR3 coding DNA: TGTGCCAGCAGTGCCGAAAGGTCGTCCTACGAGCAGTACTTC.

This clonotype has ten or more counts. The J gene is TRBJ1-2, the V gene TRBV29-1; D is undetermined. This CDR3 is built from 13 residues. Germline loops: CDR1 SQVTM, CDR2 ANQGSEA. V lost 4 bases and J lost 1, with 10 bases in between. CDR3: CSVGSFLNYGYTF. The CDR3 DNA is TGCAGCGTTGGCTCATTCCTTAACTATGGCTACACCTTC.

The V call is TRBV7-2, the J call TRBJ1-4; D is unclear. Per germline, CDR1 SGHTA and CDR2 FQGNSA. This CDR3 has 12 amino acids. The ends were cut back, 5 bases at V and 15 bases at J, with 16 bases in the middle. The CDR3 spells CASSPVTGPVFF. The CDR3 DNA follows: TGTGCCAGCAGCCCGGTCACCGGCCCAGTGTTTTTT. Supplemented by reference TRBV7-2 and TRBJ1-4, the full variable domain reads GAGVSQSPSNKVTEKGKDVELRCDPISGHTALYWYRQSLGQGLEFLIYFQGNSAPDKSGLPSDRFSAERTGGSVSTLTIQRTQQEDSAVYLCASSPVTGPVFFGSGTQLSVL.

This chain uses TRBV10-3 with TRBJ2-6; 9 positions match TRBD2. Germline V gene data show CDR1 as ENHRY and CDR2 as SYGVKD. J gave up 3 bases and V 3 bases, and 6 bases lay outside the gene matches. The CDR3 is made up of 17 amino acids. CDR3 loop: CAISDISGSYGANVLTF. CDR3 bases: TGTGCCATCAGTGATATTAGCGGGAGCTATGGGGCCAACGTCCTGACTTTC.

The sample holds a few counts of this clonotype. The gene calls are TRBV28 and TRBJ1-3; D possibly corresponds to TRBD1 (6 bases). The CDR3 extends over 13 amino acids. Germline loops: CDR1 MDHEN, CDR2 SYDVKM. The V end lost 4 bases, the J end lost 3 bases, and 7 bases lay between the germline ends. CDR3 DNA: TGTGCCAGCAGTTCAGGGGTTGGAAACACCATATATTTT. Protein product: CASSSGVGNTIYF.

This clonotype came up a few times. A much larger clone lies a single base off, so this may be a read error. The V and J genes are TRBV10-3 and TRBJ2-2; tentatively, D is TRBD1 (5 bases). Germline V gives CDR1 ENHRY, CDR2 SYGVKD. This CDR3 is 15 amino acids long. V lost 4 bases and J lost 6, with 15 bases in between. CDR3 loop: CAISGREGAPGELFF. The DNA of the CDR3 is TGTGCCATCAGTGGCAGGGAAGGGGCCCCCGGGGAGCTGTTTTTT.

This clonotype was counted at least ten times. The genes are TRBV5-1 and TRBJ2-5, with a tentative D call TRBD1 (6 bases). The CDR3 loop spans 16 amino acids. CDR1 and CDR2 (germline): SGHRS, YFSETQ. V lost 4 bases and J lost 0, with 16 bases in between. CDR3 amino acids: CASSITGKNYQETQYF. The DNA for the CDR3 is TGCGCCAGCAGCATCACAGGGAAGAATTACCAAGAGACCCAGTACTTC.

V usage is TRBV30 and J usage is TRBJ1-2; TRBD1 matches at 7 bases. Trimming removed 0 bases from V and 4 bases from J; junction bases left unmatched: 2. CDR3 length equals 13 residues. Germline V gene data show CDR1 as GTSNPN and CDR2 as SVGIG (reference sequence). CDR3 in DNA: TGTGCCTGGAGTGTGAAGGGGGCCTATGGCTACACCTTC. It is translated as CAWSVKGAYGYTF.

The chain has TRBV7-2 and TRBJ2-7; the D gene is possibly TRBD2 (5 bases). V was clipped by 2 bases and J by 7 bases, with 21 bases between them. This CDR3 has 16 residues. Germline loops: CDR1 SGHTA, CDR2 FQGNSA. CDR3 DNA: TGTGCCAGCAGCTTAAGGTTGGTCGGGGTATCTTGGGAGCAGTACTTC. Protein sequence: CASSLRLVGVSWEQYF.

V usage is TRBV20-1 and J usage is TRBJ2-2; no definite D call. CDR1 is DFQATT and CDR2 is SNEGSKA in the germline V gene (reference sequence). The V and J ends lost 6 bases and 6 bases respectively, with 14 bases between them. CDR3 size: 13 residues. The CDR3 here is CSAARYFAGELFF. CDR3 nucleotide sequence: TGCAGTGCCGCTCGCTATTTCGCCGGGGAGCTGTTTTTT.

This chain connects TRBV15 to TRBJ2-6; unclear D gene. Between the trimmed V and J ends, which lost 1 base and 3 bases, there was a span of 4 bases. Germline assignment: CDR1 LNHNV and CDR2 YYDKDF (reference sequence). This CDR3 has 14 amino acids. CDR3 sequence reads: CATSRANGANVLTF. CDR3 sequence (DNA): TGTGCCACCAGCAGAGCTAATGGGGCCAACGTCCTGACTTTC.

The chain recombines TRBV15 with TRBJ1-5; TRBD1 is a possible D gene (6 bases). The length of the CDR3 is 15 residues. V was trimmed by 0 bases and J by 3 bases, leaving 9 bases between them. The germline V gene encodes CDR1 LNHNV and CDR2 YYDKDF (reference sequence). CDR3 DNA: TGTGCCACCAGCAGAGAACAGGGCCTCAATCAGCCCCAGCATTTT. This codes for CATSREQGLNQPQHF.

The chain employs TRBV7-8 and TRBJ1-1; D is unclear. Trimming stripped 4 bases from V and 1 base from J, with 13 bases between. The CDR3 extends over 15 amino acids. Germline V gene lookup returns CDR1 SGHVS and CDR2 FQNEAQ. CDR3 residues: CASSSTPTANTEAFF. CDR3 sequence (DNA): TGTGCCAGCAGCTCCACACCGACGGCGAACACTGAAGCTTTCTTT.

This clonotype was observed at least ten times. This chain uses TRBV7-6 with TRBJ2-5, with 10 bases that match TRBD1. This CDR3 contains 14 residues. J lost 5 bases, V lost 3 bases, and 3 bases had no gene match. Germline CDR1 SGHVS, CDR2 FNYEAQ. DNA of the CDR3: TGTGCCAGCAGCTTGGGGACAGGGGTTGAGACCCAGTACTTC. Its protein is CASSLGTGVETQYF.

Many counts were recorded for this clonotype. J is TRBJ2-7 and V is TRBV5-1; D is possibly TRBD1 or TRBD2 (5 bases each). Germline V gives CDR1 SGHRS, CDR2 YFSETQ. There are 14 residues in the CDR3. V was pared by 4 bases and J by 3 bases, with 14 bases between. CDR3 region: CASSPTGTLYEQYF. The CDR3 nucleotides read TGCGCCAGCAGCCCAACCGGGACCCTCTACGAGCAGTACTTC.

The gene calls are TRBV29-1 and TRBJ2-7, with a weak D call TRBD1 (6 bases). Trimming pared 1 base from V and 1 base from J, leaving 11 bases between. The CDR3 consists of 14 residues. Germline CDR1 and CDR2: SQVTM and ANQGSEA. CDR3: CSVEGGQVSYEQYF. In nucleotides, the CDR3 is TGCAGCGTTGAAGGGGGACAAGTTTCCTACGAGCAGTACTTC.

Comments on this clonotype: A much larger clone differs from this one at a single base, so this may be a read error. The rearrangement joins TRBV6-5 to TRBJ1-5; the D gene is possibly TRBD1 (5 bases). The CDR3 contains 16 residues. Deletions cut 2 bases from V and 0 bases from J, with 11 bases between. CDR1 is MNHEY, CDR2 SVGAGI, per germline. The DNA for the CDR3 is TGTGCCAGCAGTTACGGGGGGATAAATAGCAATCAGCCCCAGCATTTT. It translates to CASSYGGINSNQPQHF.